Listed here is a single TCR beta chain. Its antigen is not known. This sample was taken from a study of PD-L1 blockade in urothelial cancer. Study-wide findings and caveats: Durable benefit was linked to greater 3-week expansion of tumor-associated blood clones.

CDR1 is LNHDA, CDR2 SQIVND, per germline (reference sequence). V dropped 5 bases and J dropped 8 bases, with 15 bases sitting between them. This CDR3 region has 13 residues. Time point specified: pretreatment peripheral blood. Diagnoses among patients were locally advanced or metastatic urothelial carcinoma. TCR analog templates of synthetic origin were spiked into each PCR. TCRdb keeps only in-frame clones here, not all; method: immunoSEQ multiplex PCR. The sample has roughly 130,000 clones, approximately 84% seen once. Here the sequenced sample was PBMCs, taken around atezolizumab (anti-PD-L1) treatment. The TCR was taken from a man aged 50 to 60 with urothelial cancer. The V gene is TRBV19, the J gene TRBJ1-1; D is unclear. CDR3 protein: CASSPRGRGEAFF. In nucleotides, the CDR3 is TGTGCCAGTAGTCCCCGAGGTAGAGGGGAAGCTTTCTTT.